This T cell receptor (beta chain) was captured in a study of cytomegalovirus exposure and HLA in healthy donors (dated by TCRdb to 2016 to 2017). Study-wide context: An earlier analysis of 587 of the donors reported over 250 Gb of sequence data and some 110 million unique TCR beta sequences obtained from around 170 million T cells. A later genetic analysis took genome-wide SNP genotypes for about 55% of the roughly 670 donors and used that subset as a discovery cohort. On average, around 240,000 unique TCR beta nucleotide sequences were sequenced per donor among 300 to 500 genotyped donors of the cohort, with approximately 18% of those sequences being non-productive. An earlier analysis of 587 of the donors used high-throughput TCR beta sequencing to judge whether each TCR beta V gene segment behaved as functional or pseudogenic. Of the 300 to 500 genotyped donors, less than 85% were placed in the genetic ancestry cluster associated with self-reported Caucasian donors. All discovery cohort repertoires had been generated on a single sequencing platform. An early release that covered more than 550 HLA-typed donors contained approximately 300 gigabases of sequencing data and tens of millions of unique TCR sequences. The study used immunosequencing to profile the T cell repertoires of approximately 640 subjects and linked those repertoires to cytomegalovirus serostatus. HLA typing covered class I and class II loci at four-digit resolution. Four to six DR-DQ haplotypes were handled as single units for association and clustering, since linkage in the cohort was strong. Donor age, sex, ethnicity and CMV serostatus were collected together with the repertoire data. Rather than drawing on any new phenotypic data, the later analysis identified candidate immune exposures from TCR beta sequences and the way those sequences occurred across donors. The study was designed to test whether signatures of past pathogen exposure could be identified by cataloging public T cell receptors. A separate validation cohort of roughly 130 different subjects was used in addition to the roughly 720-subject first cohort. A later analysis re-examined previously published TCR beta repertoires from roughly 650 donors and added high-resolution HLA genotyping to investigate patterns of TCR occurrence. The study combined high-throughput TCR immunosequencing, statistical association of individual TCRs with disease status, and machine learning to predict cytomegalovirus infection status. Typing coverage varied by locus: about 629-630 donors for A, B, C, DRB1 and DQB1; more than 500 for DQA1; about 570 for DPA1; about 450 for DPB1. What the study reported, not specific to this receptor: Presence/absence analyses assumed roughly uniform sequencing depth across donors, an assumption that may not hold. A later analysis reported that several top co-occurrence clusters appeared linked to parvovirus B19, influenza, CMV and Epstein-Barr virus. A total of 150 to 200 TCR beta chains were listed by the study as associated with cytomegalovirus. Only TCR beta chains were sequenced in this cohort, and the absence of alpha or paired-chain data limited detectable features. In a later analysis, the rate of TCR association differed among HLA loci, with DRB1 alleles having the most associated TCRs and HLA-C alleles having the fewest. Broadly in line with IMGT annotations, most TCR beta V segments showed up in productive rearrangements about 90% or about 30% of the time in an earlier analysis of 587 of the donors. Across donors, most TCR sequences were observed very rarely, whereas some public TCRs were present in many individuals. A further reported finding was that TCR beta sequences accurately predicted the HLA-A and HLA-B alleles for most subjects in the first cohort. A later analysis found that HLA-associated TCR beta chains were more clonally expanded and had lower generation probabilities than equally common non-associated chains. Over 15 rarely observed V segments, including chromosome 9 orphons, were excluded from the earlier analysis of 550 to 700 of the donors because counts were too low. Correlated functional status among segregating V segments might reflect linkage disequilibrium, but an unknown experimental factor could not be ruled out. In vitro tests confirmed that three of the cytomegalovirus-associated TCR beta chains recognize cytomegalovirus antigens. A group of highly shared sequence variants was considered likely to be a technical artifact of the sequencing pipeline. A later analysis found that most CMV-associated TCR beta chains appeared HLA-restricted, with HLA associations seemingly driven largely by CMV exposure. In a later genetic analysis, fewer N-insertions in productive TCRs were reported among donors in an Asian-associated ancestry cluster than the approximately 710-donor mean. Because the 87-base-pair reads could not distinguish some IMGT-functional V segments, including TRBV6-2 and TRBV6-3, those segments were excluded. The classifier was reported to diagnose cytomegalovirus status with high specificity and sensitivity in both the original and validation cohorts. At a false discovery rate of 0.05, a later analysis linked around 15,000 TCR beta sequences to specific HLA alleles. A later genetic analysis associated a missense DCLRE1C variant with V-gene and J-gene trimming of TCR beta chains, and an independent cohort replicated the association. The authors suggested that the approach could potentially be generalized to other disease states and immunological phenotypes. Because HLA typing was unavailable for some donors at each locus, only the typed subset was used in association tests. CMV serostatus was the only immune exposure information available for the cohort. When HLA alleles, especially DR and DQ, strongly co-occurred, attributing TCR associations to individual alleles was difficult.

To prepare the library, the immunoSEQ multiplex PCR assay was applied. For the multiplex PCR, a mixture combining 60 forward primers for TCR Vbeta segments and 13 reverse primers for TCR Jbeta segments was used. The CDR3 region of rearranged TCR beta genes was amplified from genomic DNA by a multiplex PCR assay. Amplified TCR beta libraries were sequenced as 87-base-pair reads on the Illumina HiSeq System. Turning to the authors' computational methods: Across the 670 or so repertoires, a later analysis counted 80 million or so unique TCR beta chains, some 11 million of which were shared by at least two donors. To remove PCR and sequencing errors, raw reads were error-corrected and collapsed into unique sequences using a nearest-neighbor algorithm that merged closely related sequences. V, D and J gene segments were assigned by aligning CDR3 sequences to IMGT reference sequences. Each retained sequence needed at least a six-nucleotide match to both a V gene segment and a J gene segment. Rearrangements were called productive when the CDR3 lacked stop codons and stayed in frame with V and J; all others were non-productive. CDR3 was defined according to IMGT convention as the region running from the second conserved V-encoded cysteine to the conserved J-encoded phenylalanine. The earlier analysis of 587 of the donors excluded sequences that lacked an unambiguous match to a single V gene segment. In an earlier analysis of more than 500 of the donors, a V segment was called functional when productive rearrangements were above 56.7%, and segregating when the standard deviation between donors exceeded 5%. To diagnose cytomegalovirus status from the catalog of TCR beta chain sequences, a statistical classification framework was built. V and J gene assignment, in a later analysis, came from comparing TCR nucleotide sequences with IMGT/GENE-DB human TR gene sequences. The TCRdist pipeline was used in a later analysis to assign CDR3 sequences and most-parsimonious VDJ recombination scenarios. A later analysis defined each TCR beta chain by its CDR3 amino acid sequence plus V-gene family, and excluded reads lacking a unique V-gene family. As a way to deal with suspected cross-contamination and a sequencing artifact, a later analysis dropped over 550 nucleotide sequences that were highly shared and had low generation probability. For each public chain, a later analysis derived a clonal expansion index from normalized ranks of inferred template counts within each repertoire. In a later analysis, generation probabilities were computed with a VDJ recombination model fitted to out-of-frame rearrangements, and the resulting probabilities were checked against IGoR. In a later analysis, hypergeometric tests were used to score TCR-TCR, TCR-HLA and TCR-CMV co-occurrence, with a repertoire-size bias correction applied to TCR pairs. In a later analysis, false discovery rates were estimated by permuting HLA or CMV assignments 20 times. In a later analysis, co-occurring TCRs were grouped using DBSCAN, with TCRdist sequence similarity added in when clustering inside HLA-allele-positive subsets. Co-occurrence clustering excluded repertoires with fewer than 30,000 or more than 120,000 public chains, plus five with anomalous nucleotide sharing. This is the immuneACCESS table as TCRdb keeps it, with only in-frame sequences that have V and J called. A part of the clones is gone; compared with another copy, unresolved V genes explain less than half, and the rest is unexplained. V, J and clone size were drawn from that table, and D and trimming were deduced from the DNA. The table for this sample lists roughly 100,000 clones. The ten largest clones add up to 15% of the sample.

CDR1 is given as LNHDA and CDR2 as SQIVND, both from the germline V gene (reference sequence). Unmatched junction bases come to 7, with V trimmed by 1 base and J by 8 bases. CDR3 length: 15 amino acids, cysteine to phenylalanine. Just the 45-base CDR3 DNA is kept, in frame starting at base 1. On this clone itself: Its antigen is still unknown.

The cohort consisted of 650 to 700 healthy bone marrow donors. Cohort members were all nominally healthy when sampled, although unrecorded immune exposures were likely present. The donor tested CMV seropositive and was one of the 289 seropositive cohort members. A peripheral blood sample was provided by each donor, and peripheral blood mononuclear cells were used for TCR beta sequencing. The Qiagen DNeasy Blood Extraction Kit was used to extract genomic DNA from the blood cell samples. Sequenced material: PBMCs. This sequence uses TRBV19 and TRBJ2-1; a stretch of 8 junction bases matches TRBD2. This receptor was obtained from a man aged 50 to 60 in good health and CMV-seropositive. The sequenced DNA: TGTGCCAGTAGTATAGGCGGGGGGACGTTTGATGAGCAGTTCTTC. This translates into CASSIGGGTFDEQFF.